This T cell receptor (beta chain) was captured by sequencing in a study of blood T cell repertoires in COVID-19. Assay: immunoSEQ multiplex PCR; the TCRdb copy retains only in-frame clones and omits some. Among 130,000 or so clones, 88% were seen once, and the ten largest hold over 9.5%. This clonotype was sampled from a man in his 60s with active or convalescent COVID-19. Sequencing was performed on peripheral blood.

This CDR3 is CASSYSGRRASYGYTF. As DNA, the CDR3 is TGTGCCAGCAGTTACTCCGGTCGCAGGGCTAGCTATGGCTACACCTTC. This chain joins TRBV6-5 and TRBJ1-2; possible D gene TRBD1, 5 bases. Germline V lookup: CDR1 MNHEY, CDR2 SVGAGI. Trimming left V 0 bases short and J 4 bases short, with 15 bases between. The CDR3 has 16 residues.